This section outlines one T cell receptor (beta chain) sequence together with its context. The data belong to a study of Ad26.COV2.S vaccination and SARS-CoV-2 variants. Assay: immunoSEQ multiplex PCR; the TCRdb copy retains only in-frame clones and omits some. The data show 350,000 to 450,000 clones, around 90% seen once. Trimming cost V 2 bases and J 6 bases; bases outside gene matches: 4. The CDR3 has 15 residues. Germline V gene lookup returns CDR1 SGHNT and CDR2 YYREEE (reference sequence). The treatment is: some 20 received Ad26.COV2.S at low or high dose, single or two shots; several received placebo; per-sample allocation not given. Samples were taken on day 63 after the first vaccine or placebo injection.

This chain uses TRBV5-4 with TRBJ1-6, with 8 positions matching TRBD1. The sample here was peripheral blood, taken in a trial of Ad26.COV2.S vaccine versus placebo. This receptor was identified in a person aged 18-60 years who received the Ad26.COV2.S COVID-19 vaccine or a placebo. CDR3 bases: TGTGCCAGCAGCTTACCCGACAGGGGTAATTCACCCCTCCACTTT. Its protein is CASSLPDRGNSPLHF. Full variable domain (outside the CDR3, taken from reference TRBV5-4 and TRBJ1-6): ETGVTQSPTHLIKTRGQQVTLRCSSQSGHNTVSWYQQALGQGPQFIFQYYREEENGRGNFPPRFSGLQFPNYSSELNVNALELDDSALYLCASSLPDRGNSPLHFGNGTRLTVT.